One and the same sample provided the 6 T cell receptor beta chains below, sequenced in a study of read filtering for tumor transcriptome and immune sequencing. The library was built from 400 ng RNA with molecular barcoded adaptors for alpha/delta and beta/gamma chains. TCRdb re-analysed the reads in MiXCR, keeping a single row per CDR3 protein. The repertoire holds roughly 69,000 distinct CDR3 sequences, roughly 13% seen once, with over 40% in the top ten. Sequencing input: a population of CD138-negative cells sorted from bone marrow. The receptors were gathered from a donor at least 40 years old with multiple myeloma.

There are many counts of this clonotype. The chain couples TRBV19 to TRBJ2-3; D is perhaps TRBD1 (5 bases). This CDR3 contains 13 residues. V lost 4 bases and J 2 bases, leaving 7 bases between the germline ends. CDR1 and CDR2 (germline): LNHDA, SQIVND (reference sequence). The CDR3 loop is CASSTGHTDTQYF. The DNA of the CDR3 is TGTGCCAGTAGTACAGGGCACACAGATACGCAGTATTTT.

The V call is TRBV20-1, the J call TRBJ1-1; TRBD1 might be the D (5 bases). V lost 5 bases and J lost 2, with 15 bases in between. The CDR3 consists of 14 residues. The germline gives CDR1 DFQATT, CDR2 SNEGSKA (reference sequence). This CDR3 is CSAVQRGRNTEAFF. For the CDR3, the DNA is TGCAGTGCTGTCCAAAGGGGCCGTAACACTGAAGCTTTCTTT.

The table lists this clonotype with many counts. This rearrangement joins TRBV25-1 to TRBJ2-3, with D possibly matching TRBD1 (5 bases). The CDR3 totals 12 residues. Germline loops: CDR1 MGHDK, CDR2 SYGVNS. The CDR3 here is CATRGSTDTQYF. The CDR3 bases are TGTGCGACAAGGGGAAGCACAGATACGCAGTATTTT.

Many counts were recorded for this clonotype. The genes are TRBV19 and TRBJ2-3; 14 nucleotides match TRBD2. V lost 6 bases to trimming and J lost 1 base; unmatched junction nucleotides: 15. Germline CDR1 reads LNHDA; CDR2 reads SQIVND (reference sequence). The CDR3 totals 20 residues. DNA for the CDR3: TGTGCCAGTAGCGACCCCAGGCGACTAGCGGGAGGGCCGGGCACAGATACGCAGTATTTT. This sequence encodes CASSDPRRLAGGPGTDTQYF.

In its sample, this clonotype was seen many times. The chain carries TRBV20-1 and TRBJ2-5, with 10 bases matching TRBD2. Losses at the gene ends were 4 bases for V and 5 bases for J; bases not matched to a gene: 10. This CDR3 has 15 residues. Looked up from germline, CDR1 is DFQATT and CDR2 is SNEGSKA (reference sequence). For the CDR3, the DNA is TGCAGTGCTACTCTCCTAGCGGGAGTATGGGAGACCCAGTACTTC. This sequence encodes CSATLLAGVWETQYF.

This clonotype appeared a few times. The CDR3 loop reads CASSLVSVQETQYF. The CDR3 bases are TGTGCCAGCAGCTTGGTCTCGGTACAAGAGACCCAGTACTTC. The gene calls are TRBV5-6 and TRBJ2-5, with D uncertain. Trimming removed 0 bases at V and 2 bases at J, with 8 bases between. The CDR3 contains 14 residues. Looked up from germline, CDR1 is SGHDT and CDR2 is YYEEEE.